This section outlines one T cell receptor beta chain sequence together with its context. The data were taken from a study of blood T cell repertoires in COVID-19. The V end was cut by 2 bases, the J end by 4 bases, with 12 bases between. Looked up from germline, CDR1 is MNHEY and CDR2 is SVGAGI. The CDR3 runs 15 residues. Data came from immunoSEQ multiplex PCR; TCRdb stores just in-frame clones and leaves some out. The sample consists of around 120,000 clones, more than 70% of them appearing once. V and J are TRBV6-5 and TRBJ2-1, with D perhaps TRBD2 (5 bases). Sequencing input: peripheral blood. This TCR was recovered from a human donor in a cohort sampled during active COVID-19. Here the CDR3 DNA reads TGTGCCAGCAGTTACGCTGACGAGGGTTACAATGAGCAGTTCTTC. This sequence encodes CASSYADEGYNEQFF.